This T cell receptor beta chain is from a study of blood T cell repertoires in COVID-19. In the study overall: Spain, Italy and the United States supplied samples that represented acute and convalescent COVID-19. PBMCs, B-cell-depleted T cells, or T cells provided the cDNA or gDNA that made up the material.

The CDR3 loop spans 16 amino acids. V lost 5 bases and J lost 1; bases outside the gene matches: 6. Germline CDR1 SGHTA, CDR2 FQGNSA. In the original workflow: Estimated nucleated cell counts came from reference gene primer amplification. Using immunoSEQ multiplex PCR, the repertoire was profiled, and TCRdb retains in-frame clones only, with some absent. V and J calls plus clone size are reproduced from that table; the DNA served to infer D and trimming. Of 85,000 to 100,000 clones detected, around 79% appear once; the ten largest clones hold about a sixth. This clone was seen only a few times. This clonotype originated in an elderly woman with active or convalescent COVID-19. Source material: peripheral blood. J is TRBJ2-3 and V is TRBV7-2; 10 bases match TRBD2. This CDR3 reads CASSLLAGAGTDTQYF. The CDR3 bases are TGTGCCAGCAGCCTCCTAGCGGGAGCCGGCACAGATACGCAGTATTTT.